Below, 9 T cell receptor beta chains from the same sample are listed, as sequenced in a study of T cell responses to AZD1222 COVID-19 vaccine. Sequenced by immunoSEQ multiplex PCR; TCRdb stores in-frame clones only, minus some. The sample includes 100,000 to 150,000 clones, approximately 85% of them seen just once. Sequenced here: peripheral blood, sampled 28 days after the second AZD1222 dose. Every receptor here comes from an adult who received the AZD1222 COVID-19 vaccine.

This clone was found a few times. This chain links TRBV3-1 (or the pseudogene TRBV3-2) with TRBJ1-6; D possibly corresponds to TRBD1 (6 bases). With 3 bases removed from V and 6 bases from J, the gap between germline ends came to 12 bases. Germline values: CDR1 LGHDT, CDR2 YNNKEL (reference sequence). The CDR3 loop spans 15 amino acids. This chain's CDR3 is CASSHSDRINSPLHF. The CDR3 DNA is TGTGCCAGCAGCCATTCCGACAGGATTAATTCACCCCTCCACTTT.

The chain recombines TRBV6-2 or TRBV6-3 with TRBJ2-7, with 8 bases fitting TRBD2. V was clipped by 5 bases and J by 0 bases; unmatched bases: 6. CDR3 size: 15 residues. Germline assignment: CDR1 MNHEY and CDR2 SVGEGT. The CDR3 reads CASSPLAASSYEQYF. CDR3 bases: TGTGCCAGCAGTCCACTAGCGGCCTCCTCCTACGAGCAGTACTTC.

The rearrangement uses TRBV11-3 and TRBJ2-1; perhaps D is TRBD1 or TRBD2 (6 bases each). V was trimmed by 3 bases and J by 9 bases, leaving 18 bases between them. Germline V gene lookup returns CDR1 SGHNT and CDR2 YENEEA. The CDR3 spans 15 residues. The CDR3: CASSLWQGIGGEQFF. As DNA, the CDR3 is TGTGCCAGCAGCTTGTGGCAGGGGATCGGGGGTGAGCAGTTCTTC.

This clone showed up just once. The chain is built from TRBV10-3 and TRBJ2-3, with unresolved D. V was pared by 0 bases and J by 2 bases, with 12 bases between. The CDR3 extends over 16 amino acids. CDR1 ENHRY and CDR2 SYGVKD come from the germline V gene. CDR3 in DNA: TGTGCCATCAGTGAGTCTCTAGGAAGGTTCACAGATACGCAGTATTTT. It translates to CAISESLGRFTDTQYF.

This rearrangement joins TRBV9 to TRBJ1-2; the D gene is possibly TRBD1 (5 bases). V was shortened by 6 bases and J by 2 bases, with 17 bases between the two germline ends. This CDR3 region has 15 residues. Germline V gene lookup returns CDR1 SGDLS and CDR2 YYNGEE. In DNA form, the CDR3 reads TGTGCCAGCACCACCGGATGGGGCGTGAACTATGGCTACACCTTC. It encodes CASTTGWGVNYGYTF.

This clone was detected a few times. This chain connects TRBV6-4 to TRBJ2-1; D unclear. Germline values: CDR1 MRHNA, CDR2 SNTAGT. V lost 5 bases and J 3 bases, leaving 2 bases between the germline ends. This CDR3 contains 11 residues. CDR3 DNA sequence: TGTGCCAGCAGTAACTACAATGAGCAGTTCTTC. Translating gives CASSNYNEQFF.

The CDR3 here is CASSYGLVGLVEKLFF. The CDR3, as DNA: TGTGCCAGCAGTTACGGTCTTGTGGGGTTAGTCGAAAAACTGTTTTTT. The rearrangement joins TRBV6-5 to TRBJ1-4; D gene uncertain. Germline loops: CDR1 MNHEY, CDR2 SVGAGI. The CDR3 is 16 amino acids. V lost 2 bases, J lost 8 bases, and 18 bases lay in between.

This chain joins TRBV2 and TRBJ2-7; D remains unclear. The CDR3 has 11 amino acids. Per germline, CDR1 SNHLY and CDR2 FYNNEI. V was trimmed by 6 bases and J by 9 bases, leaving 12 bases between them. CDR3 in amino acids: CASRTGPGQYF. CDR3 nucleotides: TGTGCCAGCAGGACTGGCCCGGGGCAGTACTTC.

The CDR3 spells CASSGQGSGANVLTF. DNA of the CDR3: TGTGCCAGCTCAGGACAGGGGAGCGGGGCCAACGTCCTGACTTTC. The chain couples TRBV18 to TRBJ2-6, with 9 positions matching TRBD1. The CDR3 runs 15 residues. Germline V CDR1 and CDR2: KGHSH, LQKENI. V shed 5 bases and J 4 bases; nucleotides not matched to a gene: 3.